Listed below are T cell receptor beta chains from one sample, sequenced in a study of T cell responses to AZD1222 COVID-19 vaccine. Assay: immunoSEQ multiplex PCR; the TCRdb copy retains only in-frame clones and omits some. The sample has about 120,000 clones; about 90% are singletons. Sequences were derived from peripheral blood, sampled on day 0 of AZD1222 vaccination. Receptors were obtained from an adult in good health. CDR3s include the opening cysteine and the closing phenylalanine or tryptophan. The D gene is left open where the match is weak. Clone size appears in some rows only: once, few, many, or a class for an expanded clone.

clone size,D gene,V gene,J gene,CDR3 DNA,CDR3 protein
-,TRBD2,TRBV28,TRBJ2-1,TGTGCCAGCAGAGCGGGAACCTACAATGAGCAGTTCTTC,CASRAGTYNEQFF
-,TRBD1,TRBV29-1,TRBJ1-1,TGCAGCGTTACTACAGGGGTAACTGAAGCTTTCTTT,CSVTTGVTEAFF
-,TRBD1,TRBV27,TRBJ1-5,TGTGCCAGCAGCCGGGACAGAAATCAGCCCCAGCATTTT,CASSRDRNQPQHF
-,-,TRBV7-9,TRBJ1-2,TGTGCCAGCAGCCCTCCGTTCTTC,CASSPPFF
-,TRBD1,TRBV9,TRBJ1-1,TGTGCCAGCAGCCACGGACAGGGGGGCACTGAAGCTTTCTTT,CASSHGQGGTEAFF
-,-,TRBV27,TRBJ1-2,TGTGCCAGCAGTTTATGGGGACCCGGCAGCGGCTACACCTTC,CASSLWGPGSGYTF
-,-,TRBV7-9,TRBJ2-1,TGTGCCAGCAGCTCCTATGGGATCGGCAATGAGCAGTTCTTC,CASSSYGIGNEQFF
-,TRBD2,TRBV28,TRBJ2-2,TGTGCCAGCACCATGGGGGGGGTTAGCGCCGGGGAGCTGTTTTTT,CASTMGGVSAGELFF
-,-,TRBV7-9,TRBJ1-2,TGTGCCAGCAGCTTAGACGGCTACACCTTC,CASSLDGYTF
-,-,TRBV19,TRBJ2-7,TGTGCCAGGAATAGGGCTTCCTACGAGCAGTACTTC,CARNRASYEQYF
-,TRBD2,TRBV5-5,TRBJ2-1,TGTGCCAGCAGCCTACTAGCGGCAAGCAATGAGCAGTTCTTC,CASSLLAASNEQFF
-,-,TRBV6-5,TRBJ2-1,TGTGCCAGCAGTTTGTACTCGAGCTCCTACAATGAGCAGTTCTTC,CASSLYSSSYNEQFF
-,-,TRBV9,TRBJ2-1,TGTGCCAGCAGCGCCGGTCCAAGTCCCGCTGAGCAGTTCTTC,CASSAGPSPAEQFF
-,-,TRBV11-3,TRBJ1-2,TGTGCCGGTGTTCTAAAGAAAGCTAACTATGGCTACACCTTC,CAGVLKKANYGYTF
-,TRBD1,TRBV30,TRBJ1-1,TGTGCCTGGAGTGTCGAAGGGGGCGATGAAGCTTTCTTT,CAWSVEGGDEAFF
once,TRBD2,TRBV6-5,TRBJ2-7,TGTGCCAGCAGGCGGGGAGCGGGAGCCCACGAGCAGTACTTC,CASRRGAGAHEQYF
-,-,TRBV7-8,TRBJ2-3,TGTGCCAGCAGCTTAGGTCCGATCACAGATACGCAGTATTTT,CASSLGPITDTQYF
once,-,TRBV7-2,TRBJ2-6,TGTGCCAGCAGCTTAGCCTATAACGCCTTTGGGGCCAACGTCCTGACTTTC,CASSLAYNAFGANVLTF
-,-,TRBV5-6,TRBJ2-1,TGTGCCAGCAGCTCCCCTGGCCCCTACAATGAGCAGTTCTTC,CASSSPGPYNEQFF
-,TRBD1,TRBV19,TRBJ2-7,TGTGCCAGTAGTGCCAGGACAGGGGAAAACTACGAGCAGTACTTC,CASSARTGENYEQYF
-,-,TRBV6-5,TRBJ1-5,TGTGCCAGCAGTTACTCGAAGGGTCATCGGCCCCAGCATTTT,CASSYSKGHRPQHF
-,-,TRBV12-5,TRBJ1-1,TGTGCTAGTGGGGACTCGACAGAATTGAACACTGAAGCTTTCTTT,CASGDSTELNTEAFF
-,-,TRBV7-3,TRBJ2-1,TGTGCCAGCAGCCGTACCCCTAGCTCCTACAATGAGCAGTTCTTC,CASSRTPSSYNEQFF
once,-,TRBV5-4,TRBJ1-1,TGTGCCAGCAGCAGGGGGAAGGGAGGCACTGAAGCTTTCTTT,CASSRGKGGTEAFF
once,-,TRBV11-3,TRBJ2-1,TGTGCCAGCAGCCCAGGGGGGGTCGCGCAGTTCTTC,CASSPGGVAQFF
-,TRBD1,TRBV7-2,TRBJ1-2,TGTGCCAGCAGTCCCGGGACAGGTGGCACCTATGGCTACACCTTC,CASSPGTGGTYGYTF
-,TRBD2,TRBV27,TRBJ2-3,TGTGCCAGCAGTTTATCGACCCTGACTAGCGGGAGGGCCAAAGATACGCAGTATTTT,CASSLSTLTSGRAKDTQYF
-,-,TRBV5-6,TRBJ1-2,TGTGCCAGCAGCTTGGGAGGGTATGGCTACACCTTC,CASSLGGYGYTF
-,TRBD2,TRBV30,TRBJ2-2,TGTGCCTGGCGGCCTAGCGGGAGTTACGGCGGGGAGCTGTTTTTT,CAWRPSGSYGGELFF
-,-,TRBV19,TRBJ1-1,TGTGCCAGTAGTGAACAGGATCCGATCAGTGAAGCTTTCTTT,CASSEQDPISEAFF
-,TRBD2,TRBV5-6,TRBJ2-3,TGTGCCAGCAGCCTAGCGGGAAGCACAGATACGCAGTATTTT,CASSLAGSTDTQYF
-,-,TRBV4-1,TRBJ2-1,TGCGCCAGCAGCCAAGAAGGGCTATACAATGAGCAGTTCTTC,CASSQEGLYNEQFF
-,TRBD2,TRBV6-4,TRBJ2-1,TGTGCCAGCAGTGGGGTAGCGGGGGGAAATGAGCAGTTCTTC,CASSGVAGGNEQFF
-,-,TRBV2,TRBJ1-1,TGTGCCAGCAGCGTAGGGACGGCGAACACTGAAGCTTTCTTT,CASSVGTANTEAFF
-,TRBD2,TRBV9,TRBJ2-5,TGTGCCAGCAGCGTTGGGACTAGCGGGGTGGGAGAGACCCAGTACTTC,CASSVGTSGVGETQYF
-,-,TRBV4-1,TRBJ1-2,TGCGCCAGCAGCCAAGAGACATTCGGGTATGGCTACACCTTC,CASSQETFGYGYTF
-,-,TRBV28,TRBJ1-5,TGTGCCAGCAGTCTACACGGACAGTCCTATAGCAATCAGCCCCAGCATTTT,CASSLHGQSYSNQPQHF
-,-,TRBV20-1,TRBJ1-1,TGCAGTGCTAGTCCGGTCCTCATGGAGGGTGGGGTGAACACTGAAGCTTTCTTT,CSASPVLMEGGVNTEAFF
-,-,TRBV5-8,TRBJ1-1,TGTGCCAGCAGCTTTACCAGGGGGAACACTGAAGCTTTCTTT,CASSFTRGNTEAFF
-,-,TRBV27,TRBJ1-6,TGTGCCAGCAGTTTATCGAACCGACGATGGGATTCACCCCTCCACTTT,CASSLSNRRWDSPLHF
few,-,TRBV7-9,TRBJ1-5,TGTGCCAGCAGCTTTGCCGGGGCAGAGCCCCAGCATTTT,CASSFAGAEPQHF
-,-,TRBV6-5,TRBJ1-1,TGTGCCTGCCGGAGTGGCGCTGAAGCTTTCTTT,CACRSGAEAFF
-,-,TRBV5-4,TRBJ2-2,TGTGCCAGCAGCTTTCAGGGGAGGAACACCGGGGAGCTGTTTTTT,CASSFQGRNTGELFF
-,TRBD2,TRBV11-1,TRBJ2-2,TGTGCCAGCAGCTTAGCGACCAGCGGGATTAACACCGGGGAGCTGTTTTTT,CASSLATSGINTGELFF
-,-,TRBV13,TRBJ1-1,TGTGCCAGCAGCCCCGCCCCAGTTAACACTGAAGCTTTCTTT,CASSPAPVNTEAFF
-,TRBD2,TRBV2,TRBJ2-1,TGTGCCAGCACCCCCCCCGATCCTAGCGGGGGGGACAATGAGCAGTTCTTC,CASTPPDPSGGDNEQFF
-,-,TRBV4-1,TRBJ2-5,TGCGCCAGCAGCCAGCCCTGGCGGGGTGTTAAAGAGACCCAGTACTTC,CASSQPWRGVKETQYF
-,-,TRBV12-5,TRBJ1-5,TGTGCTAGTTCGGGGAGCAATCAGCCCCAGCATTTT,CASSGSNQPQHF
-,-,TRBV3-1/TRBV3-2,TRBJ2-7,TGTGCCAGCAGCCAAGATTACCCGGGGAAGGGTGGGTACGAGCAGTACTTC,CASSQDYPGKGGYEQYF
-,-,TRBV7-2,TRBJ1-2,TGTGCCAGCAGTTCACAGGGTTCGGGCTATGGCTACACCTTC,CASSSQGSGYGYTF
-,TRBD2,TRBV19,TRBJ2-1,TGTGCCAGTGCCAGCGGGAGAGGGTACAATGAGCAGTTCTTC,CASASGRGYNEQFF